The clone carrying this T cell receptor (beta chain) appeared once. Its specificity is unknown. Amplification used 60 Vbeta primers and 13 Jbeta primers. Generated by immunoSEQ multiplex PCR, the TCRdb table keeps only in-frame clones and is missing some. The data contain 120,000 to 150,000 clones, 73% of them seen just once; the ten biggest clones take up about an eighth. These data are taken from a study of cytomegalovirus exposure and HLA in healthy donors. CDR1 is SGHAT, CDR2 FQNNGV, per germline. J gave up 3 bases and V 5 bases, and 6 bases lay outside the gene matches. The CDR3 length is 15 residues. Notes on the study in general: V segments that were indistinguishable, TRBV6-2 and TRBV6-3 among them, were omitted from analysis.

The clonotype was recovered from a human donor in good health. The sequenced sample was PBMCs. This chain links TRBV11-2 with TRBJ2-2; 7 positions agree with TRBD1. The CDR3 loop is CASSARQGDTGELFF. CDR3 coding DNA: TGTGCCAGCAGCGCCCGACAGGGTGACACCGGGGAGCTGTTTTTT.